Below are 24 T cell receptor beta chains sequenced from a single sample in a study of blood T cell repertoires in COVID-19. Sequenced by immunoSEQ multiplex PCR; TCRdb stores in-frame clones only, minus some. The sample includes roughly 92,000 clones, 87% seen only once; the top ten take approximately 4.4%. What was sequenced was peripheral blood. Receptors were obtained from a woman older than 75 with acute or convalescent COVID-19.

The chain links TRBV12-5 to TRBJ2-2; 11 bases match TRBD1. Trimming removed 11 bases from V and 5 bases from J; junction bases left unmatched: 4. Germline V lookup: CDR1 LGHNT, CDR2 FRNRAP. The CDR3 extends over 13 amino acids. In DNA, the CDR3 is TGTGCTGGGGGACAGGGGGGAACCGGGGAGCTGTTTTTT. Translated: CAGGQGGTGELFF.

V and J are TRBV6-5 and TRBJ1-5; D may be TRBD1 (6 bases). The germline CDR1 and CDR2 sequences are MNHEY and SVGAGI. The V end lost 6 bases, the J end lost 10 bases, and 13 bases lay between the germline ends. The CDR3 runs to 12 residues. This chain's CDR3 is CASRTTGSPQHF. As DNA, the CDR3 is TGTGCCAGCAGAACCACAGGGTCCCCCCAGCATTTT.

V gene TRBV5-4 combines with J gene TRBJ2-1, with 10 bases identical to TRBD2. V was pared by 4 bases and J by 1 base, with 11 bases of the junction left unmatched. The CDR3 covers 18 residues. CDR1 is SGHNT, CDR2 YYREEE, per germline (reference sequence). In nucleotides, the CDR3 is TGTGCCAGCAGCCGGTCTAGCGGGAGCTCCCGTTCCTACAATGAGCAGTTCTTC. Translating it yields CASSRSSGSSRSYNEQFF. The variable domain in full, with the rest retrieved from reference TRBV5-4 and TRBJ2-1, is ETGVTQSPTHLIKTRGQQVTLRCSSQSGHNTVSWYQQALGQGPQFIFQYYREEENGRGNFPPRFSGLQFPNYSSELNVNALELDDSALYLCASSRSSGSSRSYNEQFFGPGTRLTVL.

V and J are TRBV7-2 and TRBJ2-5; 7 bases line up with TRBD2. V trimming: 6 bases; J trimming: 5 bases; junction bases outside the gene matches: 9. The CDR3 sequence is 14 residues long. CDR1 and CDR2 (germline): SGHTA, FQGNSA. The DNA of the CDR3 is TGTGCCAGCAGTTTGGGGGGGGTTGGGGAGACCCAGTACTTC. Encoded protein: CASSLGGVGETQYF. The variable domain in full, completed from reference TRBV7-2 and TRBJ2-5, reads GAGVSQSPSNKVTEKGKDVELRCDPISGHTALYWYRQSLGQGLEFLIYFQGNSAPDKSGLPSDRFSAERTGGSVSTLTIQRTQQEDSAVYLCASSLGGVGETQYFGPGTRLLVL.

The J gene is TRBJ2-7, the V gene TRBV27, with 8 bases fitting TRBD2. The CDR3 has 16 amino acids. V lost 8 bases and J lost 0; bases outside the gene matches: 12. CDR1 MNHEY and CDR2 SMNVEV come from the germline V gene (reference sequence). CDR3 in amino acids: CASGPQGAGASYEQYF. As DNA, the CDR3 is TGTGCCAGCGGACCCCAGGGAGCGGGGGCCTCCTACGAGCAGTACTTC.

This clone was counted a few times. The chain recombines TRBV15 with TRBJ2-7, with TRBD2 matching over 7 bases. The germline V gene has CDR1 LNHNV and CDR2 YYDKDF (reference sequence). The CDR3 loop spans 14 amino acids. The V and J ends lost 4 bases and 7 bases, in that order; junction bases with no gene match: 10. The CDR3 protein is CATSTRGGAWEQYF. For the CDR3, the DNA is TGTGCCACCAGCACTAGGGGAGGGGCTTGGGAGCAGTACTTC.

The chain recombines TRBV9 with TRBJ2-5; 14 positions agree with TRBD2. The ends lost 4 bases at V and 0 bases at J; junction bases unmatched: 14. The CDR3 runs 20 residues. Germline V gene lookup returns CDR1 SGDLS and CDR2 YYNGEE. The CDR3 here is CASSSSRGLAGGAYQETQYF. CDR3 DNA sequence: TGTGCCAGCAGCTCGTCCCGAGGACTAGCGGGAGGCGCCTACCAAGAGACCCAGTACTTC. Combining the CDR3 with reference TRBV9 and TRBJ2-5 gives the whole variable domain DSGVTQTPKHLITATGQRVTLRCSPRSGDLSVYWYQQSLDQGLQFLIQYYNGEERAKGNILERFSAQQFPDLHSELNLSSLELGDSALYFCASSSSRGLAGGAYQETQYFGPGTRLLVL.

The chain employs TRBV29-1 and TRBJ2-7; 7 bases are shared with TRBD1. Trimming took 4 bases from V and 2 from J; bases not matched to a gene: 5. Looked up from germline, CDR1 is SQVTM and CDR2 is ANQGSEA. The CDR3 length is 13 residues. The DNA for the CDR3 is TGCAGCGTTGTTGGGCAGGGGGCCTACGAGCAGTACTTC. Its translation is CSVVGQGAYEQYF.

V and J are TRBV18 and TRBJ1-1, with D possibly being TRBD1 (5 bases). CDR1 and CDR2 from the germline V gene are KGHSH and LQKENI. The ends were cut back, 6 bases at V and 1 base at J, with 9 bases in the middle. The CDR3 loop spans 13 amino acids. This CDR3 reads CASSLGQNTEAFF. For the CDR3, the DNA is TGTGCCAGCTCGTTAGGACAGAACACTGAAGCTTTCTTT.

The rearrangement joins TRBV3-1 (or the pseudogene TRBV3-2) to TRBJ1-1; D gene unclear. The germline V gene encodes CDR1 LGHDT and CDR2 YNNKEL (reference sequence). The CDR3 covers 14 residues. V was trimmed by 3 bases and J by 1 base, leaving 9 bases between them. This chain's CDR3 is CASSQMAGNTEAFF. CDR3 DNA sequence: TGTGCCAGCAGCCAGATGGCGGGGAACACTGAAGCTTTCTTT.

J is TRBJ1-2 and V is TRBV5-5; 7 bases are a match to TRBD1. CDR1 and CDR2 (germline): SGHKS, YYEKEE (reference sequence). V gave up 4 bases and J gave up 8 bases; unmatched junction bases: 14. The CDR3 has 15 residues. CDR3 DNA: TGTGCCAGCAGCCCCCGACAGGGAACCCCGGGGGGCTACACCTTC. It encodes CASSPRQGTPGGYTF.

The chain joins TRBV7-2 to TRBJ2-7; 9 bases align to TRBD2. In germline, CDR1 is SGHTA, CDR2 FQGNSA. V shed 2 bases and J 6 bases; nucleotides not matched to a gene: 20. CDR3 length equals 19 residues. CDR3 in amino acids: CASSLRNLGLAGFRGEQYF. CDR3 bases: TGTGCCAGCAGCTTAAGGAATCTTGGTCTAGCGGGGTTTAGAGGCGAGCAGTACTTC.

This CDR3 is CASSDRTGTTFGNTIYF. CDR3 coding DNA: TGTGCCAGCAGCGACCGAACCGGGACAACCTTCGGAAACACCATATATTTT. V gene TRBV7-9 combines with J gene TRBJ1-3; weak D call: TRBD1 (6 bases). Germline CDR1 reads SEHNR; CDR2 reads FQNEAQ (reference sequence). Trimming shortened V by 5 bases and J by 4 bases, and 21 bases separated the two germline ends. The CDR3 sequence is 17 residues long.

The rearrangement uses TRBV5-4 and TRBJ2-1; D perhaps matches TRBD2 (5 bases). CDR3 length: 15 residues. Per germline, CDR1 SGHNT and CDR2 YYREEE (reference sequence). The V and J ends lost 2 bases and 0 bases respectively, with 9 bases between them. The CDR3 region is CASSFGVGSYNEQFF. CDR3 nucleotides: TGTGCCAGCAGCTTCGGGGTGGGCTCCTACAATGAGCAGTTCTTC.

There are many counts of this clone. V and J are TRBV4-2 and TRBJ2-7, with D uncertain. Germline CDR1 and CDR2: LGHNA and YNFKEQ. V gave up 1 base and J gave up 2 bases, with 9 bases separating them. This CDR3 contains 14 residues. CDR3 residues: CASSQGGGTYEQYF. The CDR3 coding sequence is TGTGCCAGCAGCCAAGGTGGCGGAACCTACGAGCAGTACTTC.

The chain combines TRBV2 with TRBJ1-3; TRBD1 matches at 8 bases. Germline V gives CDR1 SNHLY, CDR2 FYNNEI. The CDR3 is 15 amino acids. V lost 7 bases and J lost 3; bases outside the gene matches: 8. The CDR3 nucleotides read TGTGCCAGCAACCCAGGGGGCGCGTATGGAAACACCATATATTTT. Translated: CASNPGGAYGNTIYF.

This sequence joins TRBV12-3 or TRBV12-4 and TRBJ1-1; D is unclear. V was shortened by 5 bases and J by 1 base, with 8 bases between the two germline ends. This CDR3 spans 13 amino acids. The DNA for the CDR3 is TGTGCCAGCAGTGCCACACCGAACACTGAAGCTTTCTTT. Amino acids: CASSATPNTEAFF.

The V call is TRBV6-2 or TRBV6-3, the J call TRBJ2-7, with 9 bases fitting TRBD1. With V trimmed by 2 bases and J by 2 bases, 1 base remained unmatched. The CDR3 loop spans 14 amino acids. Germline V lookup: CDR1 MNHEY, CDR2 SVGEGT. DNA of the CDR3: TGTGCCAGCAGTTACGGGACAGGGCCCTACGAGCAGTACTTC. Translating it yields CASSYGTGPYEQYF.

V usage is TRBV29-1 and J usage is TRBJ1-1; D possibly corresponds to TRBD1 (5 bases). Trimming took 6 bases from V and 8 from J, leaving 16 bases between them. The germline CDR1 and CDR2 sequences are SQVTM and ANQGSEA. The CDR3 extends over 12 amino acids. The CDR3 nucleotides read TGCAGCGTAATATCCCCGACAGACGAAGCTTTCTTT. Translating gives CSVISPTDEAFF.

The chain carries TRBV27 and TRBJ1-6; TRBD1 is a possible D gene (5 bases). With 6 bases removed from V and 14 bases from J, the gap between germline ends came to 17 bases. This CDR3 is 13 amino acids long. CDR1 and CDR2 (germline): MNHEY, SMNVEV (reference sequence). Here the CDR3 reads CASRGRGTSALHF. DNA of the CDR3: TGTGCCAGCAGGGGTAGGGGAACCTCGGCCCTCCACTTT.

This chain joins TRBV7-2 and TRBJ2-2; the match to TRBD1 covers 7 bases. Per the germline V gene, CDR1 is SGHTA and CDR2 is FQGNSA. The CDR3 runs to 12 residues. The ends lost 7 bases at V and 6 bases at J; junction bases unmatched: 2. This CDR3 is CASTRGPGELFF. CDR3 nucleotide sequence: TGTGCCAGCACAAGGGGGCCCGGGGAGCTGTTTTTT.

The CDR3 coding sequence is TGTGCCAGCAGCTACGGGACAGTCTACAATGAGCAGTTCTTC. Its translation: CASSYGTVYNEQFF. The rearrangement uses TRBV13 and TRBJ2-1, with 7 bases matching TRBD1. This CDR3 is 14 amino acids long. Germline lookup yields CDR1 PRHDT and CDR2 FYEKMQ (reference sequence). V dropped 4 bases and J dropped 3; count of bases not matched to a gene: 3.

The CDR3 region is CASRTGGTGELFF. The CDR3 DNA follows: TGTGCCAGCAGGACAGGGGGCACCGGGGAGCTGTTTTTT. V is TRBV2 and J is TRBJ2-2, with 9 nucleotides matching TRBD1. CDR1 and CDR2 (germline): SNHLY, FYNNEI. Unmatched junction bases numbered 0, after V lost 6 bases and J lost 4 bases. The CDR3 consists of 13 residues.

This chain connects TRBV19 to TRBJ1-2; weak D call: TRBD1 (5 bases). The V end was cut by 7 bases, the J end by 0 bases, with 15 bases between. CDR3 size: 15 residues. The germline gives CDR1 LNHDA, CDR2 SQIVND (reference sequence). For the CDR3, the DNA is TGTGCCAGTACCATAAAGGGGATCACTAACTATGGCTACACCTTC. Translating it yields CASTIKGITNYGYTF.